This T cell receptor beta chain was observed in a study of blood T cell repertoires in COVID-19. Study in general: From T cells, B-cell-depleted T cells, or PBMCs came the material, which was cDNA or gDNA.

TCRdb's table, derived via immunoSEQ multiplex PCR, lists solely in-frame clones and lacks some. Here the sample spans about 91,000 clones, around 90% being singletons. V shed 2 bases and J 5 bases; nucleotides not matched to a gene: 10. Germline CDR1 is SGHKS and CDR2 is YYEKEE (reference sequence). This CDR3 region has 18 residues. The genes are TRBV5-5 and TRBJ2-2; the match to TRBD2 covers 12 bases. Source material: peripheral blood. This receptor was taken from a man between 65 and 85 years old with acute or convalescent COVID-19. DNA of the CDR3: TGTGCCAGCAGCTTTGCCCCACTAGCGGGGGGTCGAACCGGGGAGCTGTTTTTT. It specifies CASSFAPLAGGRTGELFF.